A selection of T cell receptor beta chains follows, all from one sample in a study of control samples from healthy donors and cancer patients. Profiling relied on immunoSEQ multiplex PCR, and the TCRdb table lists in-frame clones only, not all of them. The sample includes 80,000 to 100,000 clones, 70% to 90% of them seen just once. The sample consisted of blood. These receptors originate from a man aged 25 to 40 in good health. The CDR3 runs from the conserved cysteine through the conserved F or W. Fields, in order: J gene, D gene, clone size, V gene, CDR3 DNA, CDR3 protein. The D gene is left open where the match is weak. Part of the rows lack a size; the others show once, few, many or a class for expanded clones.

>TRBJ2-3|.|.|TRBV7-2
TGTGCCAGCAGCTTATCGGTGGATACGCAGTATTTT
CASSLSVDTQYF
>TRBJ1-2|.|.|TRBV4-3
TGCGCCAGCAGCCAAGATTTGGCAGATCTAAACTATGGCTACACCTTC
CASSQDLADLNYGYTF
>TRBJ2-7|.|.|TRBV4-2
TGTGCCAGCAGCCAACAAAAAGGATCTCGGGAGTTTTCCTACGAGCAGTACTTC
CASSQQKGSREFSYEQYF
>TRBJ1-2|.|.|TRBV9
TGTGCCAGCAGCGTAGGGACTAACTATGGCTACACCTTC
CASSVGTNYGYTF
>TRBJ1-1|.|.|TRBV6-1
TGTGCCAGCAGTGACCGTTGGTCAACTGAAGCTTTCTTT
CASSDRWSTEAFF
>TRBJ2-7|TRBD1|.|TRBV5-5
TGTGCCAGCAGTCGACAGGGGGCCTACGAGCAGTACTTC
CASSRQGAYEQYF
>TRBJ1-1|TRBD1|.|TRBV28
TGTGCCAGCAGTCCCCACAGGGGGTTGACTGAAGCTTTCTTT
CASSPHRGLTEAFF
>TRBJ2-7|TRBD1|.|TRBV28
TGTGCCAGCAGAACCCCGGGACAGGGGGGCGAGCAGTACTTC
CASRTPGQGGEQYF
>TRBJ2-7|TRBD1|.|TRBV5-1
TGCGCCACTTCGACAGGGGCGTCCTACGAGCAGTACTTC
CATSTGASYEQYF
>TRBJ2-3|.|.|TRBV29-1
TGCAGCGTTTTAGCGCAAACAGATACGCAGTATTTT
CSVLAQTDTQYF
>TRBJ1-2|.|.|TRBV19
TGTGCCAGTAGTATCTTGGCAGCCACAAACTATGGCTACACCTTC
CASSILAATNYGYTF
>TRBJ1-5|.|many|TRBV9
TGTGCCAGCAGCGTAGCGGTAGGCCAGCCCCAGCATTTT
CASSVAVGQPQHF
>TRBJ2-7|TRBD1|.|TRBV28
TGTGCCAGCAGTTTTGGGGACAGGCAGTACGAGCAGTACTTC
CASSFGDRQYEQYF
>TRBJ1-1|.|.|TRBV11-2
TGTGCCAGCAGCTTAGCAGGGTGGAACACTGAAGCTTTCTTT
CASSLAGWNTEAFF
>TRBJ2-5|.|few|TRBV2
TGTGCCAGCAGTGTACACAGCCAAGAGACCCAGTACTTC
CASSVHSQETQYF
>TRBJ1-4|.|.|TRBV3-1/TRBV3-2
TGTGCCAGCAGCCAAGTCGTCGACCCGGGTAGAAAACTGTTTTTT
CASSQVVDPGRKLFF